The 20 T cell receptor beta chains reported below all come from one sample, sequenced in a study of cytomegalovirus exposure and HLA in healthy donors. Amplification used 60 Vbeta primers and 13 Jbeta primers. TCRdb's table, derived via immunoSEQ multiplex PCR, lists solely in-frame clones and lacks some. The sample has some 170,000 clones; just under 80% are singletons. The sequenced sample was PBMCs. These receptors all come from a woman aged 45 to 65 in good health and CMV-seronegative.

This clone was recorded a few times. This chain uses TRBV9 with TRBJ2-7; tentatively, D is TRBD2 (6 bases). The CDR3 is made up of 16 amino acids. Germline-derived CDR1 and CDR2 are SGDLS and YYNGEE. V was trimmed by 0 bases and J by 5 bases, leaving 18 bases between them. The CDR3 spells CASSVGFERRVHEQYF. The CDR3 DNA reads TGTGCCAGCAGCGTAGGGTTTGAGCGGAGGGTCCACGAGCAGTACTTC.

The rearrangement joins TRBV7-2 to TRBJ2-7; TRBD2 matches at 7 bases. The CDR3 is 15 residues long. With 6 bases clipped from V and 2 bases from J, the junction kept 10 bases outside the gene matches. Germline CDR1 reads SGHTA; CDR2 reads FQGNSA. The CDR3 spells CASRGGESTPYEQYF. Here the CDR3 DNA reads TGTGCCAGCAGGGGAGGGGAATCAACCCCCTACGAGCAGTACTTC.

The chain joins TRBV5-8 to TRBJ1-5, with 8 bases aligning to TRBD1. The V segment lost 3 bases and the J segment 7 bases; nucleotides outside the gene matches: 12. The CDR3 extends over 16 amino acids. Per germline, CDR1 SGHTS and CDR2 YDEGEE. In nucleotides, the CDR3 is TGTGCCAGCAGCTCCCCGGACAGGGACGCAAGGCAGCCCCAGCATTTT. Its translation is CASSSPDRDARQPQHF. Full variable domain (remainder filled in from reference TRBV5-8 and TRBJ1-5): EAGVTQSPTHLIKTRGQQATLRCSPISGHTSVYWYQQALGLGLQFLLWYDEGEERNRGNFPPRFSGRQFPNYSSELNVNALELEDSALYLCASSSPDRDARQPQHFGDGTRLSIL.

V gene TRBV7-3 combines with J gene TRBJ2-3; D ambiguous. Per the germline V gene, CDR1 is SGHTA and CDR2 is FQGTGA. Between the trimmed V and J ends, which lost 5 bases and 1 base, there was a span of 25 bases. This CDR3 comprises 19 residues. In DNA, the CDR3 is TGTGCCAGCAGCCGAAATATTCAGTTATTCCCTTCCCGCACAGATACGCAGTATTTT. The encoded protein is CASSRNIQLFPSRTDTQYF.

The chain links TRBV4-3 to TRBJ2-5, with 10 bases identical to TRBD2. Germline values: CDR1 LGHNA, CDR2 YSLEER. Unmatched junction bases numbered 4, after V lost 0 bases and J lost 3 bases. The CDR3 is 16 residues long. CDR3 bases: TGCGCCAGCAGCCAAGATATGCTAGCGGGGGAAGAGACCCAGTACTTC. This codes for CASSQDMLAGEETQYF.

CDR3 protein: CATEALRETQYF. In DNA form, the CDR3 reads TGTGCCACCGAGGCGTTGCGGGAGACCCAGTACTTC. The J gene is TRBJ2-5, the V gene TRBV6-1, with unresolved D. In germline, CDR1 is MNHNS, CDR2 SASEGT. V dropped 10 bases and J dropped 5 bases, with 14 bases sitting between them. The CDR3 has 12 residues.

Only a few counts were recorded for this clone. The V gene is TRBV10-3, the J gene TRBJ1-1; no reliable D call. Trimming removed 0 bases from V and 1 base from J, with 12 bases in between. Germline lookup yields CDR1 ENHRY and CDR2 SYGVKD. This CDR3 is 16 amino acids long. CDR3 DNA: TGTGCCATCAGTGAGTCAGTTGTCAGGAAGAACACTGAAGCTTTCTTT. It codes for CAISESVVRKNTEAFF.

The V call is TRBV6-6, the J call TRBJ2-7, with D possibly TRBD1 on 5 matching bases. The CDR3 covers 15 residues. Germline-derived CDR1 and CDR2 are MNHNY and SVGAGI (reference sequence). Trimming pared 5 bases from V and 3 bases from J, leaving 17 bases between. This CDR3 is CASSILQGINYEQYF. The CDR3 DNA reads as TGTGCCAGCAGTATTCTCCAGGGAATCAACTACGAGCAGTACTTC.

The rearrangement joins TRBV18 to TRBJ1-1, with TRBD1 as a possible D gene (6 bases). The CDR3 runs to 14 residues. CDR1 and CDR2 (germline): KGHSH, LQKENI. Trimming took 6 bases from V and 8 from J, leaving 19 bases between them. The DNA for the CDR3 is TGTGCCAGCTCCCAAAGGGACACCGAAACCGAAGCTTTCTTT. This codes for CASSQRDTETEAFF.

The J gene is TRBJ2-7, the V gene TRBV7-2, with 9 bases that match TRBD2. The V gene's germline CDR1 is SGHTA and CDR2 FQGNSA. CDR3 length equals 19 residues. V lost 5 bases, J lost 3 bases, and 20 bases stayed unmatched. This CDR3 reads CASSTSLERASGNYYEQYF. The CDR3 coding sequence is TGTGCCAGCAGCACCAGCTTAGAACGGGCTAGCGGGAACTACTACGAGCAGTACTTC.

The chain employs TRBV7-2 and TRBJ2-3; no reliable D call. Trimming removed 5 bases from V and 3 bases from J, with 9 bases in between. There are 13 residues in the CDR3. The V gene's germline CDR1 is SGHTA and CDR2 FQGNSA. CDR3 coding DNA: TGTGCCAGCAGCCCCTCCTCTACAGATACGCAGTATTTT. Its protein is CASSPSSTDTQYF.

The rearrangement joins TRBV10-3 to TRBJ2-1, with TRBD2 as a possible D gene (6 bases). Germline CDR1 reads ENHRY; CDR2 reads SYGVKD. The CDR3 has 15 residues. Trimming stripped 10 bases from V and 4 bases from J, with 20 bases between. The CDR3 spells CATSIPSVSYNEQFF. CDR3 DNA sequence: TGTGCCACCTCAATTCCTAGCGTCAGTTACAATGAGCAGTTCTTC.

This chain joins TRBV29-1 and TRBJ2-1; tentatively, D is TRBD2 (5 bases). V dropped 4 bases and J dropped 0 bases, with 10 bases sitting between them. Germline V gives CDR1 SQVTM, CDR2 ANQGSEA. The CDR3 length is 14 residues. The DNA of the CDR3 is TGCAGCGTTGGGAGGAGCAGCTCCTACAATGAGCAGTTCTTC. Protein: CSVGRSSSYNEQFF.

V is TRBV7-2 and J is TRBJ2-7, with D unclear. V was clipped by 3 bases and J by 1 base, with 7 bases between them. The V gene's germline CDR1 is SGHTA and CDR2 FQGNSA. The CDR3 length is 13 residues. This CDR3 reads CASSFEFSYEQYF. In DNA, the CDR3 is TGTGCCAGCAGCTTCGAGTTTTCCTACGAGCAGTACTTC.

The chain has TRBV19 and TRBJ2-5; 7 bases are shared with TRBD1. This CDR3 region has 13 residues. Per germline, CDR1 LNHDA and CDR2 SQIVND (reference sequence). V was pared by 7 bases and J by 3 bases, with 5 bases of the junction left unmatched. The CDR3 sequence is CASTDRVEETQYF. The CDR3 bases are TGTGCCAGTACAGACAGGGTAGAAGAGACCCAGTACTTC.

The V and J genes are TRBV4-2 and TRBJ2-5; TRBD2 might be the D (6 bases). V lost 0 bases and J lost 6, with 17 bases in between. Germline CDR1 LGHNA, CDR2 YNFKEQ. The CDR3 contains 16 residues. The CDR3 reads CASSQDPNGGHQTQYF. CDR3 bases: TGTGCCAGCAGCCAAGACCCAAACGGGGGTCATCAGACCCAGTACTTC.

The V call is TRBV4-1, the J call TRBJ2-1; 8 bases are shared with TRBD2. This CDR3 comprises 14 residues. The ends lost 4 bases at V and 10 bases at J; junction bases unmatched: 9. The V gene's germline CDR1 is MGHRA and CDR2 YSYEKL. CDR3 loop: CASSPGRGTHEQFF. Written as DNA, the CDR3 is TGCGCCAGCAGCCCCGGGAGGGGGACCCACGAGCAGTTCTTC.

The chain uses TRBV7-9 and TRBJ2-5; no definite D call. V dropped 1 base and J dropped 8 bases, with 8 bases sitting between them. Germline loops: CDR1 SEHNR, CDR2 FQNEAQ (reference sequence). This CDR3 has 12 residues. The CDR3 region has the DNA TGTGCCAGCAGCTTAGAATCCCTTACCCAGTACTTC. Translation: CASSLESLTQYF.

V and J are TRBV19 and TRBJ1-5; 7 bases align to TRBD1. V dropped 0 bases and J dropped 3; count of bases not matched to a gene: 2. Germline V gene lookup returns CDR1 LNHDA and CDR2 SQIVND (reference sequence). This CDR3 contains 15 residues. Here the CDR3 DNA reads TGTGCCAGTAGTATAGAGGGACAGCCCAATCAGCCCCAGCATTTT. Its protein product is CASSIEGQPNQPQHF.

The chain uses TRBV5-1 and TRBJ2-5, with 8 bases aligning to TRBD2. The J call may be incorrect, as the DNA end agrees better with TRBJ2-7. The CDR3 extends over 14 amino acids. From germline, CDR1 is SGHRS and CDR2 YFSETQ. CDR3 in amino acids: CASSSSGGPYEQYF. The CDR3 DNA is TGCGCCAGCAGCTCAAGCGGGGGCCCCTACGAGCAGTACTTC.